Following are 5 T cell receptor beta chains from one sample sequenced in a study of early T cells in non-severe SARS-CoV-2 infection. TCRdb reanalysed the 5' RACE reads using MiXCR and keeps one entry per CDR3 protein. The sample shows tens of thousands of distinct CDR3 sequences, roughly 13% of them seen only once. Sample: whole blood. Receptor source: an adult who was a healthcare worker with PCR-confirmed SARS-CoV-2 infection or an uninfected control (not recorded which).

J is TRBJ2-1 and V is TRBV12-3 or TRBV12-4; 10 nucleotides align to TRBD1. V shed 6 bases, J shed 6 bases, and the junction held 5 bases outside the gene matches. The CDR3 sequence is 14 residues long. CDR3 sequence reads: CASSRQGAGNEQFF. CDR3 in DNA: TGTGCCAGCAGCCGACAGGGGGCTGGCAATGAGCAGTTCTTC.

This CDR3 is CASSATGGVSYNEQFF. CDR3 DNA sequence: TGTGCCAGCAGCGCTACCGGGGGGGTCTCCTACAATGAGCAGTTCTTC. The V call is TRBV9, the J call TRBJ2-1; the match to TRBD2 covers 8 bases. The CDR3 is 16 residues long. Germline V gene lookup returns CDR1 SGDLS and CDR2 YYNGEE. J was trimmed by 0 bases and V by 3 bases; bases with no gene match: 5. The full variable domain, completed using reference TRBV9 and TRBJ2-1, is DSGVTQTPKHLITATGQRVTLRCSPRSGDLSVYWYQQSLDQGLQFLIQYYNGEERAKGNILERFSAQQFPDLHSELNLSSLELGDSALYFCASSATGGVSYNEQFFGPGTRLTVL.

The rearrangement uses TRBV7-2 and TRBJ2-3, with 14 bases lining up with TRBD2. The V segment lost 4 bases and the J segment 6 bases; nucleotides outside the gene matches: 9. CDR3 length: 17 residues. Germline CDR1 is SGHTA and CDR2 is FQGNSA. This chain's CDR3 is CASSSQTSGGDGDTQYF. The CDR3 region has the DNA TGTGCCAGCAGCTCCCAGACTAGCGGGGGGGATGGCGATACGCAGTATTTT.

In this sample, this clonotype turned up many times. V gene TRBV10-2 combines with J gene TRBJ2-7, with 9 bases aligning to TRBD1. The V and J ends lost 7 bases and 2 bases, in that order; junction bases with no gene match: 3. The CDR3 sequence is 13 residues long. Germline V gives CDR1 WSHSY, CDR2 SAAADI. CDR3 amino acids: CASKGQGAYEQYF. In DNA form, the CDR3 reads TGCGCCAGCAAGGGACAGGGCGCCTACGAGCAGTACTTC.

This clonotype was seen ten or more times. V usage is TRBV7-9 and J usage is TRBJ2-7, with D possibly matching TRBD2 (5 bases). Trimming pared 5 bases from V and 6 bases from J, leaving 11 bases between. Germline lookup yields CDR1 SEHNR and CDR2 FQNEAQ (reference sequence). This CDR3 comprises 12 residues. This CDR3 reads CASSLTRGEQYF. The CDR3 bases are TGTGCCAGCAGCCTGACTCGGGGCGAGCAGTACTTC.